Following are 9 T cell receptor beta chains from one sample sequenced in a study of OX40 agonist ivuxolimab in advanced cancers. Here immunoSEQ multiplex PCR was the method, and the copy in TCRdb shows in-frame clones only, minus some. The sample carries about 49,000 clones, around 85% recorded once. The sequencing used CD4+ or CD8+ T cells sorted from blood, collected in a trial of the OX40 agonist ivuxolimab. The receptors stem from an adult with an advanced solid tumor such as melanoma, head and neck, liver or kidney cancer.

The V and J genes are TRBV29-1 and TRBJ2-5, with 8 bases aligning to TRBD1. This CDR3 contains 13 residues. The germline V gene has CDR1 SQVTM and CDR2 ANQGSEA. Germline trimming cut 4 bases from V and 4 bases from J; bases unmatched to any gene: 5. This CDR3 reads CSVGTGRGETQYF. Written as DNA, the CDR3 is TGCAGCGTTGGGACAGGGCGTGGAGAGACCCAGTACTTC.

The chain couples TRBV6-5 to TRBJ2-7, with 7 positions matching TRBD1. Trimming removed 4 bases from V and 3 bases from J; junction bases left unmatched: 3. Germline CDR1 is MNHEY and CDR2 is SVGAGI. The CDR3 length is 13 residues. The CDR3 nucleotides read TGTGCCAGCAGTTGGGACAGAAACTACGAGCAGTACTTC. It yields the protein CASSWDRNYEQYF.

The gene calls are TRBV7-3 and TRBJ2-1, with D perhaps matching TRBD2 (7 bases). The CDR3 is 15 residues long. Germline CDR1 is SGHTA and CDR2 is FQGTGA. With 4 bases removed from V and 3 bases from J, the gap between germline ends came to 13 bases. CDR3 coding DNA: TGTGCCAGCAGCTCCCAGAGGGGGGGCTACAATGAGCAGTTCTTC. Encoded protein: CASSSQRGGYNEQFF. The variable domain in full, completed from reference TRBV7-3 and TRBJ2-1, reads GAGVSQTPSNKVTEKGKYVELRCDPISGHTALYWYRQSLGQGPEFLIYFQGTGAADDSGLPNDRFFAVRPEGSVSTLKIQRTERGDSAVYLCASSSQRGGYNEQFFGPGTRLTVL.

The CDR3: CAVRRGVHEQFF. CDR3 DNA sequence: TGTGCCGTCAGAAGGGGGGTCCATGAGCAGTTCTTC. This rearrangement joins TRBV6-1 to TRBJ2-1, with D perhaps matching TRBD1 or TRBD2 (6 bases each). V dropped 11 bases and J dropped 8 bases, with 16 bases sitting between them. Per the germline V gene, CDR1 is MNHNS and CDR2 is SASEGT. The CDR3 is 12 amino acids.

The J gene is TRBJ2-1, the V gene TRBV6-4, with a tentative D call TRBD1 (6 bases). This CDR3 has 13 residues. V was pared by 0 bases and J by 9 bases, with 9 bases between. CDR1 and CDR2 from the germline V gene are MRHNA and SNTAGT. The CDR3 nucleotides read TGTGCCAGCAGTGACTCGAGCAGGGGTGAGCAGTTCTTC. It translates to CASSDSSRGEQFF.

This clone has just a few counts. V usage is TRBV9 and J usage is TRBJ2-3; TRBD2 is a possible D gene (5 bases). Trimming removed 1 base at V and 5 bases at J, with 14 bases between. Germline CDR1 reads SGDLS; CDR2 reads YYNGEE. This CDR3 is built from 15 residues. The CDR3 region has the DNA TGTGCCAGCAGCGTACGGAGCGGTTCAGTAGATACGCAGTATTTT. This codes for CASSVRSGSVDTQYF. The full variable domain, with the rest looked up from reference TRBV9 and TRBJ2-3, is DSGVTQTPKHLITATGQRVTLRCSPRSGDLSVYWYQQSLDQGLQFLIQYYNGEERAKGNILERFSAQQFPDLHSELNLSSLELGDSALYFCASSVRSGSVDTQYFGPGTRLTVL.

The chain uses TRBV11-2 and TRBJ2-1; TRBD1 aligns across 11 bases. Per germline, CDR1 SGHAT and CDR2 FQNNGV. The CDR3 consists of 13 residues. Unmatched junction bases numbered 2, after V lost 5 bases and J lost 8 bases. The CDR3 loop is CASSGTGGDEQFF. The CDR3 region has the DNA TGTGCCAGCAGCGGGACAGGGGGAGATGAGCAGTTCTTC.

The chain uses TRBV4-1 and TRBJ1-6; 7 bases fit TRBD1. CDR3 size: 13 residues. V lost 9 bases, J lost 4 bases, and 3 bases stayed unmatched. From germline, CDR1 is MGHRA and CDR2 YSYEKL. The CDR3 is CASTTGYNSPLHF. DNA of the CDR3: TGCGCCAGTACGACAGGGTATAATTCACCCCTCCACTTT.

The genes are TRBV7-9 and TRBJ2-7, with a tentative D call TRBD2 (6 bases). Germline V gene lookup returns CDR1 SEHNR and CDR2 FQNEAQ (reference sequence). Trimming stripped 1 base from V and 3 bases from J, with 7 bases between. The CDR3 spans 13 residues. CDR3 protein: CASSLVGGYEQYF. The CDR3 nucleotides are TGTGCCAGCAGCTTAGTCGGGGGCTACGAGCAGTACTTC.